This T cell receptor beta chain was obtained from a study of blood T cell repertoires in COVID-19. The wider study: Some COVID-19 samples were acute and others convalescent; all came from the United States, Italy and Spain. T cells, B-cell-depleted T cells, or PBMCs supplied cDNA or gDNA.

Germline V gene lookup returns CDR1 LNHDA and CDR2 SQIVND (reference sequence). V dropped 1 base and J dropped 9 bases, with 10 bases sitting between them. The length of the CDR3 is 13 residues. Authors' methods: Nucleated cell number was recorded as an estimate derived from reference gene primer amplification. TCRdb's copy holds only in-frame clones and misses some; the assay was immunoSEQ multiplex PCR. V and J calls and clone size follow that table, whereas D and trimming were derived from the DNA. Here the sample spans around 80,000 clones, about four fifths being singletons. The clonotype was recovered from a man older than 75 with acute or convalescent COVID-19. The specimen was peripheral blood. V and J are TRBV19 and TRBJ1-5, with D unclear. CDR3 sequence: CASSIGGGGPQHF. The DNA of the CDR3 is TGTGCCAGTAGTATAGGGGGAGGAGGGCCCCAGCATTTT.